This passage covers 18 T cell receptor beta chains from one sample sequenced in a study of T cells in Graves' hyperthyroidism and ophthalmopathy. Researchers took RNA transcripts and amplified the TCR beta CDR3 regions from them. Primed by the HTBI set, a first-round RT-PCR was run on the TCR CDR3. MiXCR was run by TCRdb on the multiplex PCR reads, yielding one entry per CDR3 protein. The sample holds about 740,000 distinct CDR3 sequences, 11% to 15% seen once. Sequenced input: blood. These receptor sequences come from a young woman with Graves' hyperthyroidism.

This clonotype was found a few times. This CDR3 is CASRVSRPLGTGTSYEQYF. CDR3 in DNA: TGTGCCAGCCGAGTTAGTCGGCCCCTCGGGACAGGAACTTCCTACGAGCAGTACTTC. This chain uses TRBV6-5 with TRBJ2-7; TRBD1 agrees at 8 bases. This CDR3 spans 19 amino acids. J was trimmed by 1 base and V by 8 bases; bases with no gene match: 22. Germline V lookup: CDR1 MNHEY, CDR2 SVGAGI.

This clonotype occurred many times. The chain couples TRBV20-1 to TRBJ1-1; D unresolved. CDR1 is DFQATT, CDR2 SNEGSKA, per germline (reference sequence). There are 14 residues in the CDR3. Trimming took 5 bases from V and 4 from J, leaving 17 bases between them. In DNA, the CDR3 is TGCAGTGCTCTAGAGGCAGGCCGTGGCACTGAAGCTTTCTTT. Amino acids: CSALEAGRGTEAFF.

J is TRBJ2-3 and V is TRBV10-1, with 7 bases that match TRBD1. V trimming: 8 bases; J trimming: 1 base; junction bases outside the gene matches: 9. The CDR3 extends over 15 amino acids. Germline V gives CDR1 WNHNN, CDR2 SYGVQD (reference sequence). CDR3 in amino acids: CASSDREGGTDTQYF. The CDR3 DNA follows: TGCGCCAGCTCCGACAGGGAAGGTGGCACAGATACGCAGTATTTT.

This clonotype was detected ten times or more. The CDR3 here is CASSYSLAGAPYYEQYF. CDR3 coding DNA: TGTGCCAGCAGTTACTCACTAGCGGGAGCACCTTACTACGAGCAGTACTTC. The chain employs TRBV6-5 and TRBJ2-7; 11 nucleotides line up with TRBD2. From germline, CDR1 is MNHEY and CDR2 SVGAGI. The CDR3 is 17 amino acids. The V segment lost 0 bases and the J segment 3 bases; nucleotides outside the gene matches: 7.

As concerns this clonotype: A much larger clone lies one base from this, so it may be a read error. The chain couples TRBV12-3 or TRBV12-4 to TRBJ2-1, with TRBD2 as a possible D gene (5 bases). The CDR3 contains 14 residues. The V and J ends lost 5 bases and 7 bases respectively, with 15 bases between them. The CDR3, as DNA: TGTGCCAGCAGTCTTCGTTCCCCGGGGAATGAGCAGTTCTTC. It encodes CASSLRSPGNEQFF.

V usage is TRBV29-1 and J usage is TRBJ1-2; D not certain. Germline V gives CDR1 SQVTM, CDR2 ANQGSEA. This CDR3 has 9 amino acids. The V end lost 3 bases, the J end lost 7 bases, and 3 bases lay between the germline ends. DNA of the CDR3: TGCAGCGTTGATAGTGGCTACACCTTC. Amino acid sequence: CSVDSGYTF. Full variable domain (missing parts from reference TRBV29-1 and TRBJ1-2): SAVISQKPSRDICQRGTSLTIQCQVDSQVTMMFWYRQQPGQSLTLIATANQGSEATYESGFVIDKFPISRPNLTFSTLTVSNMSPEDSSIYLCSVDSGYTFGSGTRLTVV.

As to this clonotype: A much larger clonotype is one base distant, so this may be a read error. The conserved final phenylalanine or tryptophan is absent from the CDR3, which likely points to a read error. The chain carries TRBV2 and TRBJ2-3; 7 nucleotides match TRBD1. The V and J ends lost 3 bases and 0 bases, in that order; junction bases with no gene match: 12. This CDR3 has 18 amino acids. CDR1 and CDR2 (germline): SNHLY, FYNNEI. Here the CDR3 DNA reads TGTGCCAGCAGTGATCTTCTCCGGACAGGAGCTAGCACAGATACGCAGTATTCT. Translated, it gives CASSDLLRTGASTDTQYS.

This chain connects TRBV20-1 to TRBJ2-7; no definite D call. The CDR3 has 13 residues. Trimming stripped 0 bases from V and 6 bases from J, with 12 bases between. CDR1 and CDR2 from the germline V gene are DFQATT and SNEGSKA (reference sequence). In DNA, the CDR3 is TGCAGTGCTAGAGAAATTCGGGTCAGCGAGCAGTACTTC. It specifies CSAREIRVSEQYF.

This clonotype occurred many times. The CDR3 loop reads CASSFLAGPYEQYF. The CDR3 DNA reads TGTGCCAGCAGTTTTCTTGCGGGACCCTACGAGCAGTACTTC. This chain uses TRBV12-3 or TRBV12-4 with TRBJ2-7; D is perhaps TRBD2 (6 bases). V lost 3 bases to trimming and J lost 2 bases, with 11 bases between them. CDR3 length equals 14 residues.

This clonotype occurred a few times. The chain carries TRBV24-1 and TRBJ2-1; D unresolved. Trimming took off 0 bases at V and 0 bases at J, with 8 bases between the two ends. Germline-derived CDR1 and CDR2 are KGHDR and SFDVKD. There are 16 residues in the CDR3. CDR3 sequence (DNA): TGTGCCACCAGTGATTTGAGGCCAGGCTCCTACAATGAGCAGTTCTTC. Amino acids: CATSDLRPGSYNEQFF.

The table lists this clonotype with many counts. The rearrangement joins TRBV2 to TRBJ1-4, with 7 bases that match TRBD1. The CDR3 consists of 14 residues. Unmatched junction bases numbered 5, after V lost 6 bases and J lost 4 bases. Looked up from germline, CDR1 is SNHLY and CDR2 is FYNNEI. The CDR3 loop reads CASRYRGNNEKLFF. The CDR3 nucleotides are TGTGCCAGCAGGTACAGGGGTAATAATGAAAAACTGTTTTTT.

There are many counts of this clonotype. This chain joins TRBV7-3 and TRBJ1-1; D unresolved. The V gene's germline CDR1 is SGHTA and CDR2 FQGTGA. The CDR3 runs to 14 residues. V lost 1 base to trimming and J lost 1 base, with 7 bases between them. The CDR3 DNA reads as TGTGCCAGCAGCTTAATTAGGCAGAACACTGAAGCTTTCTTT. Translation: CASSLIRQNTEAFF.

This clonotype was observed a handful of times. V usage is TRBV2 and J usage is TRBJ1-5, with no clear D. There are 15 residues in the CDR3. V shed 6 bases and J shed 2 bases, with 14 bases lying between them. Germline CDR1 SNHLY, CDR2 FYNNEI. The CDR3 DNA reads TGTGCCAGCAGATTGGACGGGATGGGCAATCAGCCCCAGCATTTT. Protein: CASRLDGMGNQPQHF. The complete variable domain, with remaining parts taken from reference TRBV2 and TRBJ1-5, reads EPEVTQTPSHQVTQMGQEVILRCVPISNHLYFYWYRQILGQKVEFLVSFYNNEISEKSEIFDDQFSVERPDGSNFTLKIRSTKLEDSAMYFCASRLDGMGNQPQHFGDGTRLSIL.

This clonotype was seen only a few times. The V and J genes are TRBV28 and TRBJ1-4; perhaps TRBD1 as D (6 bases). CDR3 size: 14 residues. Between the trimmed V and J ends, which lost 2 bases and 8 bases, there was a span of 12 bases. From germline, CDR1 is MDHEN and CDR2 SYDVKM. As DNA, the CDR3 is TGTGCCAGCAGTTTAGGGGGAAGGGGGGAAAAACTGTTTTTT. Translation: CASSLGGRGEKLFF.

As concerns this clonotype: One end of the junction is discordant with germline, which a read error may explain. The CDR3 region is CASRGGSANTGELFF. The DNA for the CDR3 is TGCGCCAGCAGAGGCGGGAGCGCGAACACCGGGGAGCTGTTTTTT. The chain uses TRBV5-8 and TRBJ2-2, with 7 bases that match TRBD2. The germline CDR1 and CDR2 sequences are SGHTS and YDEGEE. CDR3 length equals 15 residues.

The table lists this clonotype with many counts. V and J are TRBV20-1 and TRBJ2-3; TRBD2 aligns across 9 bases. CDR1 and CDR2 (germline): DFQATT, SNEGSKA (reference sequence). J was trimmed by 2 bases and V by 0 bases; bases with no gene match: 12. This CDR3 spans 18 amino acids. The CDR3 nucleotides read TGCAGTGCTAGAGATGGTTTAAAAACTAGCGGGTCCACAGATACGCAGTATTTT. The encoded protein is CSARDGLKTSGSTDTQYF.

This clonotype was seen more than once but under ten times. The V call is TRBV3-1, the J call TRBJ1-6, with D maybe TRBD1 (5 bases). The germline CDR1 and CDR2 sequences are LGHDT and YNNKEL (reference sequence). The ends were cut back, 4 bases at V and 6 bases at J, with 16 bases in the middle. This CDR3 has 16 amino acids. This chain's CDR3 is CASSPQGWGPNSPLHF. For the CDR3, the DNA is TGTGCCAGCAGCCCTCAAGGTTGGGGCCCTAATTCACCCCTCCACTTT.

V gene TRBV4-3 combines with J gene TRBJ1-4, with a possible D match to TRBD1 (6 bases). The V end lost 5 bases, the J end lost 8 bases, and 18 bases lay between the germline ends. The CDR3 is 15 residues long. CDR1 LGHNA and CDR2 YSLEER come from the germline V gene. CDR3 DNA sequence: TGCGCCAGCAGCGGGAGAGGGGGAGGGAAGGAAAAACTGTTTTTT. This translates into CASSGRGGGKEKLFF.